The rows below give T cell receptor beta chains drawn from one sample of a study of response to subunit inactivated influenza vaccine. TCRdb redid the calling of the RT-PCR reads with MiXCR, one entry per CDR3 protein. This sample has under 200,000 distinct CDR3 sequences, with roughly a tenth found just once. The sample in question was non-naive T cells sorted from PBMCs, obtained more than 35 days after vaccination. These receptors came from a man in his forties or fifties who received an inactivated influenza vaccine. Each CDR3 is given with its conserved first and last residue. A D gene is named only where the DNA matches it firmly. The listing skips clone size in some rows; elsewhere it reads once, few, many or a size class.

NA TRBJ1-1 NA TRBV30 NA CAWSVGQGAEYDFF
NA TRBJ1-3 NA TRBV21-1 TGTGCCAGCAGGCCCCCGCGGGACAGAATCTCTGGAAACACCATATATTTT CASRPPRDRISGNTIYF
NA TRBJ2-3 NA TRBV20-1 TGCAGTGCCGTTTCGGGTACGCAGTATTTT CSAVSGTQYF
TRBD1 TRBJ1-1 NA TRBV18 TGTGCCAGCTCAGCTAGGACAGGGGGCGAGGAAGCTTTCTTT CASSARTGGEEAFF
NA TRBJ2-2 many TRBV29-1 TGCAGCGTACCGGGACGAGGGGTCGGGGAGCTGTTTTTT CSVPGRGVGELFF
TRBD1 TRBJ2-3 many TRBV7-7 TGTGCCAGCAGCTCGGGACAGAGCTCCACAGATACGCAGTATTTT CASSSGQSSTDTQYF
NA TRBJ1-1 few TRBV7-9 TGTGCCAGCACCTTAAACAGCGCCCTATCCCAGGCTTTCTTT CASTLNSALSQAFF
NA TRBJ2-7 NA TRBV3-1 TGTGCCAGCAGCACATTCTACGAGCAGTACTTC CASSTFYEQYF
TRBD1 TRBJ2-3 NA TRBV4-2 TGTGCCAGCAGCCGATTGATTGGGACAGGGGGAGCGGATACGCAGTATTTT CASSRLIGTGGADTQYF
NA TRBJ1-5 NA TRBV20-1 TGCAGTGCCTACCATACAGGAAGGGGTTTAATCAATCAGCCCCAGCATTTT CSAYHTGRGLINQPQHF
TRBD2 TRBJ2-7 NA TRBV7-2 TGTGCCAGCAGCTCTTCTAGCGGGAGTAACTACGAGCAGTACTTC CASSSSSGSNYEQYF
NA TRBJ1-4 NA TRBV5-1 TGCGCCAGCAGCACGGGACGGAGTGCAACTAATGAAAAACTGTTTTTT CASSTGRSATNEKLFF
NA TRBJ2-3 few TRBV10-3 TGTGCCATCAGTCCAGGGATGACAGCCTCAACAGATACGCAGTATTTT CAISPGMTASTDTQYF
NA TRBJ2-7 many TRBV10-3 TGTGCCATCAGGGGGGAAAAGGGCAGGGCCTTATCCTACGAGCAGTACTTC CAIRGEKGRALSYEQYF
NA TRBJ2-2 many TRBV20-1 TGCAGTGCTAGAGTGCAGGGACGGACCGGGGAGCTGTTTTTT CSARVQGRTGELFF
NA TRBJ1-2 few TRBV7-9 TGTGCCAGCAGCTTAAACAGTAACTATGGCTACACCTTC CASSLNSNYGYTF
TRBD2 TRBJ2-7 NA TRBV9 TGTGCCAGCAGCCCCCATAGCGGGAGATACGAGCAGTACTTC CASSPHSGRYEQYF
NA TRBJ2-5 few TRBV27 TGTGCCAGCAGTTCCGAAATTTCTTCAACGGAGACCCAGTACTTC CASSSEISSTETQYF
TRBD1 TRBJ1-1 many TRBV28 TGTGCCAGCAGAAGGGGGCGAAATACTGAAGCTTTCTTT CASRRGRNTEAFF
TRBD1 TRBJ1-6 few TRBV7-9 TGTGCCAGCAGCAGACGACAGGGGGATTCACCCCTCCACTTT CASSRRQGDSPLHF
NA TRBJ2-5 few TRBV10-3 TGTGCCATCACAAACGGGCAGGCCGCCGGGGAGACCCAGTACTTC CAITNGQAAGETQYF
NA TRBJ2-2 NA TRBV11-1 TGTGCCAGCAGCTTGAGGGGCCGACAGGAACTACGTAGCGGAAAGGTCGGGGAGCTGTTTTTT CASSLRGRQELRSGKVGELFF
NA TRBJ2-7 once TRBV4-1 TGCGCCAGCAGCCCCCGGGGGAGGGGGGGTTACGAGCAGTACTTC CASSPRGRGGYEQYF
NA TRBJ2-3 many TRBV20-1 TGCAGTGCTTCATGGTCGAGCACAGATACGCAGTATTTT CSASWSSTDTQYF
NA TRBJ1-5 NA TRBV27 TGTGCCAGCAGTTTCCTCAGGGCCCTATATAGCAATCAGCCCCAGCATTTT CASSFLRALYSNQPQHF
NA TRBJ2-3 NA TRBV20-1 TGCAGTGCTAGAGATCGGCCCCGGAAGAGCACAGATACGCAGTATTTT CSARDRPRKSTDTQYF
NA TRBJ1-6 few TRBV7-2 TGTGCCAGCAGCTTATCCCAGGCCACACTCCACTTT CASSLSQATLHF
NA TRBJ2-1 NA TRBV20-1 TGCAGTGCTAGAGCGGTAGGAGCGATCTACAATGAGCAGTTCTTC CSARAVGAIYNEQFF
NA TRBJ1-4 NA TRBV12-3/TRBV12-4 TGTGCCAGCAGTTTAGCGCTCAGATCGGGGGGAGGCGAAAAACTGTTTTTT CASSLALRSGGGEKLFF
TRBD1 TRBJ1-2 NA TRBV27 TGTGCCAGCAGTAAAGGACAGGGGTATTGGAACTATGGCTACACCTTC CASSKGQGYWNYGYTF
TRBD1 TRBJ2-7 few TRBV20-1 TGCAGTGCTAGAAGGACAGGTGAAAGCTACGAGCAGTACTTC CSARRTGESYEQYF
NA TRBJ1-4 few TRBV5-5 TGTGCCAGCAGCTTGGACAGGGCCGAGGGTGAAAAACTGTTTTTT CASSLDRAEGEKLFF
NA TRBJ2-7 many TRBV5-1 TGCGCCAGCACGCGGGACGGAGCCTACGAGCAGTACTTC CASTRDGAYEQYF
TRBD1 TRBJ2-7 few TRBV20-1 TGCAGTGCTAGATCGGGACAGGGGATCTACGAGCAGTACTTC CSARSGQGIYEQYF
NA TRBJ2-7 NA TRBV20-1 TGCAGTGCTAGATCAGGGACGGGACGGTCCTCCTACGAGCAGTACTTC CSARSGTGRSSYEQYF
TRBD1 TRBJ2-7 NA TRBV7-2 TGTGCCAGCAGCAGAACCCCACAGGGGCAATACGAGCAGTACTTC CASSRTPQGQYEQYF
TRBD2 TRBJ2-2 few TRBV10-3 TGTGCCATCAGTGAGTCCGGGGGGGCGAGCACCGGGGAGCTGTTTTTT CAISESGGASTGELFF
NA TRBJ2-7 few TRBV11-2 TGTGCCAGCAGCCCGGGGTCGGCGGGGACCTACGAGCAGTACTTC CASSPGSAGTYEQYF
NA TRBJ2-5 many TRBV5-1 TGCGCCAGCAGCGGAGCCCCGGGCCAAGAAGAGACCCAGTACTTC CASSGAPGQEETQYF
TRBD1 TRBJ2-7 NA TRBV30 TGTGCCTGGAGGGCCCTAGACAGGGGTGACGAGCAGTACTTC CAWRALDRGDEQYF
TRBD2 TRBJ2-1 many TRBV7-2 TGTGCCAGCAGCACCGGGACTAGCAGCTACAATGAGCAGTTCTTC CASSTGTSSYNEQFF
TRBD2 TRBJ2-1 few TRBV10-3 TGTGCCATCAGGCCTCTAGCGGGAGGTGGGAATGAGCAGTTCTTC CAIRPLAGGGNEQFF